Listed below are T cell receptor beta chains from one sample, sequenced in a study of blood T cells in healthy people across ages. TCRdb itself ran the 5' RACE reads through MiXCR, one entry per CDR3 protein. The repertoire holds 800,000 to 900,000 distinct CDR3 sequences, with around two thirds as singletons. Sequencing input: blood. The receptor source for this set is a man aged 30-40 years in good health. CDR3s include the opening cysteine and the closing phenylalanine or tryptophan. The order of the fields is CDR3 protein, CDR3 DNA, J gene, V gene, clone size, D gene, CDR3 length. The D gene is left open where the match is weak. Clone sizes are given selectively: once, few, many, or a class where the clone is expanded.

cdr3_aa: CATSARSNQPQHF
cdr3_nt: TGTGCCACCAGTGCCCGTAGCAATCAGCCCCAGCATTTT
j_call: TRBJ1-5
v_call: TRBV24-1
clone_size: -
d_call: -
cdr3_length: 13

cdr3_aa: CASSLASGEDYGYTF
cdr3_nt: TGTGCCAGCAGTTTAGCCTCAGGGGAGGACTATGGCTACACCTTC
j_call: TRBJ1-2
v_call: TRBV12-3/TRBV12-4
clone_size: -
d_call: -
cdr3_length: 15

cdr3_aa: CASSTGTLAGETQYF
cdr3_nt: TGTGCCAGCAGTACTGGGACCCTAGCCGGGGAGACCCAGTACTTC
j_call: TRBJ2-5
v_call: TRBV6-2/TRBV6-3
clone_size: -
d_call: -
cdr3_length: 15

cdr3_aa: CASSYEDRSYEQYF
cdr3_nt: TGTGCCAGCAGTTACGAGGACAGATCCTACGAGCAGTACTTC
j_call: TRBJ2-7
v_call: TRBV6-5
clone_size: -
d_call: -
cdr3_length: 14

cdr3_aa: CASTYSLGTGDTVQYF
cdr3_nt: TGTGCCAGCACCTACTCCCTCGGGACAGGGGATACCGTGCAGTACTTC
j_call: TRBJ2-5
v_call: TRBV28
clone_size: -
d_call: TRBD1
cdr3_length: 16

cdr3_aa: CASSPPGEGWADTQYF
cdr3_nt: TGTGCCAGCAGCCCCCCCGGGGAGGGGTGGGCAGATACGCAGTATTTT
j_call: TRBJ2-3
v_call: TRBV6-5
clone_size: -
d_call: TRBD2
cdr3_length: 16

cdr3_aa: CASSVAPNSLADTQYF
cdr3_nt: TGTGCCAGCAGCGTAGCCCCCAACAGTCTGGCAGATACGCAGTATTTT
j_call: TRBJ2-3
v_call: TRBV9
clone_size: -
d_call: -
cdr3_length: 16

cdr3_aa: CASSLGSWDSLNTEAFF
cdr3_nt: TGTGCCAGCAGTCTCGGATCCTGGGACAGTCTGAACACTGAAGCTTTCTTT
j_call: TRBJ1-1
v_call: TRBV28
clone_size: -
d_call: TRBD1
cdr3_length: 17

cdr3_aa: CASSLVRQSTDTQYF
cdr3_nt: TGTGCCAGCAGCTTAGTCCGCCAGAGCACAGATACGCAGTATTTT
j_call: TRBJ2-3
v_call: TRBV7-8
clone_size: -
d_call: -
cdr3_length: 15

cdr3_aa: CASREGLQNTEAFF
cdr3_nt: TGCGCCAGCCGCGAGGGGCTCCAGAACACTGAAGCTTTCTTT
j_call: TRBJ1-1
v_call: TRBV5-1
clone_size: -
d_call: -
cdr3_length: 14

cdr3_aa: CASRISPGLAADTQYF
cdr3_nt: TGTGCCAGCAGGATTTCCCCGGGACTAGCGGCAGATACGCAGTATTTT
j_call: TRBJ2-3
v_call: TRBV12-3/TRBV12-4
clone_size: -
d_call: TRBD2
cdr3_length: 16

cdr3_aa: CASSQERDGPYERYF
cdr3_nt: TGCGCCAGCAGCCAAGAACGGGACGGCCCATACGAGCGGTACTTC
j_call: TRBJ2-7
v_call: TRBV4-3
clone_size: -
d_call: -
cdr3_length: 15

cdr3_aa: CASSLEEYNEQYF
cdr3_nt: TGTGCCAGCAGCTTAGAGGAATACAATGAGCAGTACTTC
j_call: TRBJ2-7
v_call: TRBV7-9
clone_size: once
d_call: -
cdr3_length: 13

cdr3_aa: CASSYSRGYTF
cdr3_nt: TGTGCCAGCAGTTACTCGCGAGGCTACACCTTC
j_call: TRBJ1-2
v_call: TRBV6-2/TRBV6-3
clone_size: -
d_call: -
cdr3_length: 11

cdr3_aa: CASSLSPGANGYTF
cdr3_nt: TGTGCCAGCAGCTTGAGCCCAGGGGCGAATGGCTACACCTTC
j_call: TRBJ1-2
v_call: TRBV5-6
clone_size: -
d_call: -
cdr3_length: 14

cdr3_aa: CSAIRNRAVGQPQHF
cdr3_nt: TGCAGTGCTATCCGAAACAGGGCAGTCGGCCAGCCCCAGCATTTT
j_call: TRBJ1-5
v_call: TRBV20-1
clone_size: -
d_call: -
cdr3_length: 15

cdr3_aa: CAISESTGRNTEAFF
cdr3_nt: TGTGCCATCAGTGAATCGACAGGGAGGAACACTGAAGCTTTCTTT
j_call: TRBJ1-1
v_call: TRBV10-3
clone_size: -
d_call: TRBD1
cdr3_length: 15

cdr3_aa: CASSFLGASGGVHNEQFF
cdr3_nt: TGTGCCAGCAGTTTCCTGGGCGCTAGCGGGGGGGTCCACAATGAGCAGTTCTTC
j_call: TRBJ2-1
v_call: TRBV27
clone_size: many
d_call: TRBD2
cdr3_length: 18

cdr3_aa: CATSDFVQGTETQYF
cdr3_nt: TGTGCCACCAGTGATTTTGTACAGGGCACGGAGACCCAGTACTTC
j_call: TRBJ2-5
v_call: TRBV24-1
clone_size: -
d_call: -
cdr3_length: 15

cdr3_aa: CASSPLGDTIYF
cdr3_nt: TGTGCCAGCAGCCCCCTCGGGGACACCATATATTTT
j_call: TRBJ1-3
v_call: TRBV12-3/TRBV12-4
clone_size: -
d_call: -
cdr3_length: 12

cdr3_aa: CASSPTQIYLEQYF
cdr3_nt: TGTGCCAGCAGCCCAACTCAAATATATCTGGAGCAGTACTTC
j_call: TRBJ2-4
v_call: TRBV7-2
clone_size: once
d_call: -
cdr3_length: 14

cdr3_aa: CASSTGGAGAKNIQYF
cdr3_nt: TGTGCCAGCTCGACGGGAGGGGCGGGAGCCAAAAACATTCAGTACTTC
j_call: TRBJ2-4
v_call: TRBV9
clone_size: few
d_call: TRBD2
cdr3_length: 16

cdr3_aa: CSVQAGASLGYGYTF
cdr3_nt: TGCAGCGTGCAGGCAGGGGCGAGCCTCGGGTATGGCTACACCTTC
j_call: TRBJ1-2
v_call: TRBV29-1
clone_size: few
d_call: -
cdr3_length: 15

cdr3_aa: CSAREVSGGETGELFF
cdr3_nt: TGCAGTGCTAGAGAAGTTAGCGGGGGAGAAACCGGGGAGCTGTTTTTT
j_call: TRBJ2-2
v_call: TRBV20-1
clone_size: -
d_call: TRBD2
cdr3_length: 16

cdr3_aa: CSVAVAYGGGEQYF
cdr3_nt: TGCAGCGTTGCAGTCGCCTATGGGGGAGGCGAGCAGTACTTC
j_call: TRBJ2-7
v_call: TRBV29-1
clone_size: -
d_call: -
cdr3_length: 14

cdr3_aa: CAISADLYQPQHF
cdr3_nt: TGTGCCATCAGTGCAGATCTATATCAGCCCCAGCATTTT
j_call: TRBJ1-5
v_call: TRBV10-3
clone_size: -
d_call: -
cdr3_length: 13

cdr3_aa: CSARDRGQGPYEQYF
cdr3_nt: TGCAGTGCTAGAGATCGGGGCCAGGGGCCCTACGAGCAGTACTTC
j_call: TRBJ2-7
v_call: TRBV20-1
clone_size: -
d_call: -
cdr3_length: 15

cdr3_aa: CASRGPGRDGEKLFF
cdr3_nt: TGTGCCAGCAGGGGACCTGGGAGGGACGGTGAAAAACTGTTTTTT
j_call: TRBJ1-4
v_call: TRBV6-6
clone_size: once
d_call: -
cdr3_length: 15

cdr3_aa: CASSVGLAGAQNTGELFF
cdr3_nt: TGTGCCAGCAGCGTAGGACTAGCGGGGGCCCAGAACACCGGGGAGCTGTTTTTT
j_call: TRBJ2-2
v_call: TRBV9
clone_size: -
d_call: TRBD2
cdr3_length: 18

cdr3_aa: CASSQDGQAGGFQETQYF
cdr3_nt: TGCGCCAGCAGCCAGGATGGGCAGGCGGGGGGGTTTCAAGAGACCCAGTACTTC
j_call: TRBJ2-5
v_call: TRBV4-3
clone_size: few
d_call: TRBD2
cdr3_length: 18

cdr3_aa: CASSLDANTGELFF
cdr3_nt: TGCGCCAGCAGCTTGGACGCGAACACCGGGGAGCTGTTTTTT
j_call: TRBJ2-2
v_call: TRBV5-1
clone_size: -
d_call: -
cdr3_length: 14